Listed below are T cell receptor beta chains from one sample, sequenced in a study of blood T cells in healthy people across ages. TCRdb used MiXCR to reprocess the 5' RACE reads, holding one entry per CDR3 protein. The sample has some 1.5 million distinct CDR3 sequences; 35% to 45% are singletons. The sample consisted of blood. These receptors were obtained from a woman aged 18-35 years in good health. Both conserved end residues are part of each CDR3. A D gene is named only where the DNA matches it firmly. Size is stated for part of the rows, as once, few or many counts, or as a class when the clone is expanded.

clone size,V gene,J gene,D gene,CDR3 DNA,CDR3 protein
few,TRBV20-1,TRBJ1-5,.,TGCAGTGCTAGCCATACCCCGGAGGGTCAGCCCCAGCATTTT,CSASHTPEGQPQHF
.,TRBV4-3,TRBJ2-7,.,TGCGCCAGCAGCCAAGACGTAAGGTCCCACGAGCAGTACTTC,CASSQDVRSHEQYF
few,TRBV12-3/TRBV12-4,TRBJ2-1,TRBD2,TGTGCCAGCAGGTCTACTAGCGGGGGGGTATACAATGAGCAGTTCTTC,CASRSTSGGVYNEQFF
.,TRBV12-3/TRBV12-4,TRBJ2-5,.,TGTGCCAGCAGTTTCGACGGGGGAGAGACCCAGTACTTC,CASSFDGGETQYF
.,TRBV7-2,TRBJ2-3,TRBD2,TGTGCCAGCAGCTTAGCGGGCGGGGGGACCACAGATACGCAGTATTTT,CASSLAGGGTTDTQYF
.,TRBV20-1,TRBJ2-3,TRBD2,TGCAGTGCTAGCCCCACTAGCGGAATCACAGATACGCAGTATTTT,CSASPTSGITDTQYF
few,TRBV20-1,TRBJ1-5,TRBD1,TGCAGTGCTAGAATCCCGGGACAGGGTCAGCCCCAGCATTTT,CSARIPGQGQPQHF
few,TRBV7-2,TRBJ2-1,TRBD2,TGTGCCAGCAGCTTACTAGCGGGAGTTAACTACAATGAGCAGTTCTTC,CASSLLAGVNYNEQFF
.,TRBV3-1,TRBJ2-5,TRBD2,TGTGCCAGCAGCCAAGGCCTTAGCGGGAGGGCCGTTGAGACCCAGTACTTC,CASSQGLSGRAVETQYF
.,TRBV15,TRBJ1-5,.,TGTGCCACCAGCAGAGATCTTGACCGCCGGATCGGCAATCAGCCCCAGCATTTT,CATSRDLDRRIGNQPQHF
.,TRBV7-8,TRBJ1-2,.,TGTGCCAACTGTCCCGGTGCAGGTGGCTACACCTTC,CANCPGAGGYTF
.,TRBV6-2/TRBV6-3,TRBJ1-1,TRBD1,TGTGCCAGCAGAGCCGGGACAGGGGGAAGAAAAGCTTTCTTT,CASRAGTGGRKAFF
.,TRBV6-2/TRBV6-3,TRBJ2-1,.,TGTGCCAGCGAAAAGGGGTTAACTCGCTATGAGCAGTTCTTC,CASEKGLTRYEQFF
few,TRBV4-1,TRBJ2-7,TRBD2,TGCGCCAGCAGCCTCTTCGCATCGAGCGGGAGTATCTACGAGCAGTACTTC,CASSLFASSGSIYEQYF
.,TRBV5-1,TRBJ2-1,.,TGCGCCAGCAGCTTGTTGTCGGGGGAGATGGGGGAGCAGTTCTTC,CASSLLSGEMGEQFF
.,TRBV7-3,TRBJ2-1,.,TGTGCCAGCAGCTTAGGTAGAGGGTATAGCTCCTACAATGAGCAGTTCTTC,CASSLGRGYSSYNEQFF
.,TRBV7-3,TRBJ2-7,.,TGTGCCAGCAGCTCGGACGGCTACAATGAGCAGTACTTC,CASSSDGYNEQYF
few,TRBV20-1,TRBJ1-1,.,TGCAGTGCTCCCGGGAACACTGGAGCTTTCTTT,CSAPGNTGAFF
few,TRBV15,TRBJ2-4,.,TGTGCCACCAGCAGAGCTGGGGAGGCCAAAAACATTCAGTACTTC,CATSRAGEAKNIQYF
few,TRBV4-1,TRBJ2-3,TRBD2,TGCGCCAGCAGCCAAGACGGCCCTAGCGGGGGGCTTACAGATACGCAGTATTTT,CASSQDGPSGGLTDTQYF
once,TRBV25-1,TRBJ2-1,TRBD2,TGTGCCAGCGTAGGGACTAGCGGGGTGTGGGGGCAGTTCTTC,CASVGTSGVWGQFF
.,TRBV3-1,TRBJ2-4,.,TGTGCCAGCAGCCAATCCGTTGCACGACAACCAAAAAACATTCAGTACTTC,CASSQSVARQPKNIQYF
.,TRBV30,TRBJ1-4,.,TGTGCCTGGAGTTATGGGAGGCAGAGGGGTGAAAAACTGTTTTTT,CAWSYGRQRGEKLFF
.,TRBV18,TRBJ1-1,.,TGTGCCAGCTCACAAGGTGGGGCTCGTATGAACACTGAAGCTTTCTTT,CASSQGGARMNTEAFF
few,TRBV2,TRBJ2-3,TRBD2,TGTGCCACCTCTCCGATGGCTAGCGGATACACAGATACGCAGTATTTT,CATSPMASGYTDTQYF
.,TRBV3-1,TRBJ2-7,TRBD1,TGTGCCAGCAGCCAAGGGTTCAGGACAGGAGTCGACGAGCAGTACTTC,CASSQGFRTGVDEQYF
.,TRBV7-6,TRBJ2-7,TRBD1,TGTGCCAGCAGCCCCACAGGGGGCTTTAACGAGCAGTACTTC,CASSPTGGFNEQYF
few,TRBV20-1,TRBJ2-2,TRBD1,TGCAGTGCCACAGGGACAGGTCCTTCGAACACCGGGGAGCTGTTTTTT,CSATGTGPSNTGELFF
few,TRBV11-2,TRBJ2-3,.,TGTGCCAGCAGCGACCGGGGCCAACTTAGCACAGATACGCAGTATTTT,CASSDRGQLSTDTQYF
once,TRBV7-9,TRBJ1-1,TRBD1,TGTGCCAGCTCCGTCTACAGGGGGCTCACTGAAGCTTTCTTT,CASSVYRGLTEAFF
.,TRBV20-1,TRBJ2-1,TRBD2,TGCAGTGCTAGGGGAGGCCTAGCGGGTAATGAGCAGTTCTTC,CSARGGLAGNEQFF
few,TRBV5-1,TRBJ2-1,.,TGCGCCAGCAGCCGGGGGGACAGTGGGCCTTACAATGAGCAGTTCTTC,CASSRGDSGPYNEQFF
.,TRBV30,TRBJ2-5,.,TGTGCCTGGAGTAAACCCTCAACGGGGTTGGCTTCCAATGAGCAGTACTTC,CAWSKPSTGLASNEQYF
.,TRBV18,TRBJ2-5,.,TGTGCCAGCTCCCCCACAATAAGGAACCAAGAGACCCAGTACTTC,CASSPTIRNQETQYF
.,TRBV7-9,TRBJ2-1,TRBD2,TGTGCCAGCAGCGGTGGGACTAGTATAGGTGAGCAGTTCTTC,CASSGGTSIGEQFF
.,TRBV4-2,TRBJ2-5,TRBD2,TGTGCCAGCAGCCAAAATGACTACGGAATGCGGGAGCAGTACTTC,CASSQNDYGMREQYF
.,TRBV20-1,TRBJ2-1,TRBD1,TGCAGTGCTTCAACAGGGGTGGACTTAGCTGATCGGCAGTTCTTC,CSASTGVDLADRQFF
.,TRBV12-5,TRBJ1-6,.,TGTGCTAGTGGTTTGGTAATTGCACCCTTGAATTTCCCCCTCCACTTT,CASGLVIAPLNFPLHF
few,TRBV11-2,TRBJ2-3,TRBD2,TGTGCCAGCAGCTTATCGACTAGCGTTAGCACAGATACGCAGTATTTT,CASSLSTSVSTDTQYF
.,TRBV29-1,TRBJ2-7,TRBD2,TGCAGCGTTGAAGGGGTTAGCGGGAGTATAAGCGACGAGCAGTACTTC,CSVEGVSGSISDEQYF
.,TRBV10-3,TRBJ2-1,.,TGTGCCATCAGTGAGTCCCCAGACTTGGATGAGCAGTTCTTC,CAISESPDLDEQFF
few,TRBV5-1,TRBJ1-1,.,TGCGCCAGCAGCTTGGACTCTACTAACACTGAAGCTTTCTTT,CASSLDSTNTEAFF
few,TRBV27,TRBJ2-3,TRBD2,TGTGCCAGCAGTTTAGGCGGGAGTATAGATACGCAGTATTTT,CASSLGGSIDTQYF